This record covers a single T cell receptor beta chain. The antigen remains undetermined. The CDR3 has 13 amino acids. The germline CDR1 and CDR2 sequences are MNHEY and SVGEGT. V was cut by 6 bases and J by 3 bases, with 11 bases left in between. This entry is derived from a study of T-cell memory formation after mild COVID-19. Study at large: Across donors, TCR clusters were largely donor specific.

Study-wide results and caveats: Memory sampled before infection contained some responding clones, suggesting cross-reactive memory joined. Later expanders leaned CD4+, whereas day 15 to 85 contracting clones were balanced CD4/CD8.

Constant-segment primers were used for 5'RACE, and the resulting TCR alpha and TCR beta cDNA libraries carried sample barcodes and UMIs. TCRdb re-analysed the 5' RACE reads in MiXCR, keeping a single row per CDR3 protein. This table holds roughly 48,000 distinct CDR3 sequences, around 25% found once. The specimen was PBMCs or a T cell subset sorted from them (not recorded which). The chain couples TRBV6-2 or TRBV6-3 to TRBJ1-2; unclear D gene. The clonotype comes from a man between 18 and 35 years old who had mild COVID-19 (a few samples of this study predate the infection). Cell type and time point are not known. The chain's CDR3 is CASSLDGDYGYTF. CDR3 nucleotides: TGTGCCAGCAGCCTGGACGGGGACTATGGCTACACCTTC.